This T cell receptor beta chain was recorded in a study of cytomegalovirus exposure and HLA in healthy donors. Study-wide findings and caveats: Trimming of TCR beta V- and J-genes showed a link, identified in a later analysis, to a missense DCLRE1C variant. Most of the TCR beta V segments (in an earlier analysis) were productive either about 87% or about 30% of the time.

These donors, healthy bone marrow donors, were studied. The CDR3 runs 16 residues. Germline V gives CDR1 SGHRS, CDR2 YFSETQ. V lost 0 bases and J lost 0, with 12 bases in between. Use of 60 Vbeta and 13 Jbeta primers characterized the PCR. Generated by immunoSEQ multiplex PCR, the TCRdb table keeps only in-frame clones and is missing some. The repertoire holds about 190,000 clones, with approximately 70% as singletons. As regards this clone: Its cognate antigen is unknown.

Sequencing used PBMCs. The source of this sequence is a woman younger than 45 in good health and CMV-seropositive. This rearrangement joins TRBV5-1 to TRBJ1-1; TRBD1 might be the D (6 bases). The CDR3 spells CASSLGGGPMNTEAFF. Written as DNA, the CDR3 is TGCGCCAGCAGCTTGGGCGGGGGCCCCATGAACACTGAAGCTTTCTTT.